Included here is one TCR beta chain sequence, with context. The sample comes from a study of blood T cell repertoires in COVID-19. Whole-study context: Samples taken during acute and convalescent COVID-19 were collected in the United States, Italy and Spain. Nucleic acid was either cDNA or gDNA, and it came from T cells, B-cell-depleted T cells, or PBMCs.

CDR1 GTSNPN and CDR2 SVGIG come from the germline V gene (reference sequence). This CDR3 spans 14 amino acids. Trimming took off 1 base at V and 7 bases at J, with 13 bases between the two ends. Per the original data handling: Quantification of nucleated cells was approximated via reference gene primer amplification. Some clones are missing from TCRdb's copy, which holds only in-frame ones; the method was immunoSEQ multiplex PCR. V and J calls and clone size come straight from that table; D and trimming were deduced from the DNA. The data show approximately 110,000 clones, 84% seen once. The receptor was derived from a woman between 50 and 59 years old with acute or convalescent COVID-19. The sequenced sample was peripheral blood. V and J are TRBV30 and TRBJ1-4; TRBD1 is a possible D gene (6 bases). The CDR3 spells CAWSEGQPFEKLFF. The DNA of the CDR3 is TGTGCCTGGAGTGAAGGACAGCCTTTTGAAAAACTGTTTTTT. Full variable domain (missing parts from reference TRBV30 and TRBJ1-4): SQTIHQWPATLVQPVGSPLSLECTVEGTSNPNLYWYRQAAGRGLQLLFYSVGIGQISSEVPQNLSASRPQDRQFILSSKKLLLSDSGFYLCAWSEGQPFEKLFFGSGTQLSVL.